This TCR beta chain appears in the sequencing data of a study of shared T cell receptors in the human thymus. The CDR3 is 11 amino acids. Germline loops: CDR1 MNHEY, CDR2 SVGAGI. V was trimmed by 4 bases and J by 6 bases, leaving 7 bases between them. TCRdb keeps only in-frame clones here, not all; method: immunoSEQ multiplex PCR. The data show hundreds of thousands of clones, roughly 86% seen once. This same sample was also part of a study on human thymus T cells. That study adds: Serving as donors were healthy Finnish infants, each of whom was having open corrective surgery for congenital heart defects. Thymus tissue for the work was resected from patients undergoing corrective heart surgery. Gene usage for V and J segments appeared biased in thymic and blood repertoires. Highly overlapping thymic repertoires among unrelated individuals were reported in related research.

This chain links TRBV6-5 with TRBJ2-7, with D tentatively TRBD2 (5 bases). The sample taken for sequencing was thymocytes. The origin of this receptor is a boy younger than two with a congenital heart defect. CDR3 protein: CASSFAGEQYF. The CDR3 coding sequence is TGTGCCAGCAGTTTTGCGGGCGAGCAGTACTTC.